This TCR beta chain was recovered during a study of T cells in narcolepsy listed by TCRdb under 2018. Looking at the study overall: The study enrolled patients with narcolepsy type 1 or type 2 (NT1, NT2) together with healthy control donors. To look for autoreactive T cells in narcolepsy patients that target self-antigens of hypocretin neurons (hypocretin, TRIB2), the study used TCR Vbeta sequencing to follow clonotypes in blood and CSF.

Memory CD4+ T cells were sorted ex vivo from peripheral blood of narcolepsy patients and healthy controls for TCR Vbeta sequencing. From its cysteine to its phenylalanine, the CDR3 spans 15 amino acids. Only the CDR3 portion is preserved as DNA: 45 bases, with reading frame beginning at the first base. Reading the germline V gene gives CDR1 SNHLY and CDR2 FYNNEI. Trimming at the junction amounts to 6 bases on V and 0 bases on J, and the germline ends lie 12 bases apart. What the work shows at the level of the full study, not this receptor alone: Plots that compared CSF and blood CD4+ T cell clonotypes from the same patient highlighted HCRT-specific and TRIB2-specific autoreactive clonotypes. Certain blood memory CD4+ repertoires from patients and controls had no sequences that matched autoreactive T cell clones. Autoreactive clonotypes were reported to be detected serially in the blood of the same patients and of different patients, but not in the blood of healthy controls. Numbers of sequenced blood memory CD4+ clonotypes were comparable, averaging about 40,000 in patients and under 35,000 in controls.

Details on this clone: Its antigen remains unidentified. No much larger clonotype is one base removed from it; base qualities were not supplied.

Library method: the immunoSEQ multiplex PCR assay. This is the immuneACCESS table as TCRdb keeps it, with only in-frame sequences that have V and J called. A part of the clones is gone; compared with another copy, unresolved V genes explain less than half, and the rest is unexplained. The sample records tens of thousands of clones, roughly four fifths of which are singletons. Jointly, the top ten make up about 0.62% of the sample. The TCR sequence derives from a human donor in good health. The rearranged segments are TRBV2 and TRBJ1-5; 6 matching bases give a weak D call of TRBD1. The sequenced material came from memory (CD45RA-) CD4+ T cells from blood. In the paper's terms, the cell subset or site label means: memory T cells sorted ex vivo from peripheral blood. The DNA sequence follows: TGTGCCAGCAGGGGAGGACAGTTTAGCAATCAGCCCCAGCATTTT. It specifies CASRGGQFSNQPQHF.